The next 12 T cell receptor beta chains were all read from a single sample in a study of T cell responses to AZD1222 COVID-19 vaccine. TCRdb keeps only in-frame clones here, not all; method: immunoSEQ multiplex PCR. The sample has about 150,000 clones, 80% to 90% seen once. The sequencing used peripheral blood, collected on day 0 of AZD1222 vaccination. These receptors originate from an adult in good health.

The V gene is TRBV6-2 or TRBV6-3, the J gene TRBJ1-4, with D possibly matching TRBD1 (5 bases). Trimming removed 6 bases at V and 5 bases at J, with 22 bases between. This CDR3 is 17 amino acids long. In germline, CDR1 is MNHEY, CDR2 SVGEGT. CDR3 protein: CASSNELHSTENEKLFF. For the CDR3, the DNA is TGTGCCAGCAGCAATGAGTTACATTCGACAGAGAATGAAAAACTGTTTTTT.

This chain uses TRBV4-3 with TRBJ2-2, with D unclear. The CDR3 totals 12 residues. V lost 3 bases and J 4 bases, leaving 3 bases between the germline ends. Germline CDR1 is LGHNA and CDR2 is YSLEER. The CDR3 coding sequence is TGCGCCAGCAGCCACCCCACCGGGGAGCTGTTTTTT. Translation: CASSHPTGELFF.

The chain couples TRBV19 to TRBJ2-4; tentatively, D is TRBD2 (6 bases). From germline, CDR1 is LNHDA and CDR2 SQIVND (reference sequence). Trimming left V 7 bases short and J 5 bases short, with 15 bases between. This CDR3 region has 14 residues. In DNA, the CDR3 is TGTGCCAGTACCCACCCGGGCGGGGAAAACATTCAGTACTTC. It encodes CASTHPGGENIQYF.

CDR3 sequence reads: CATSRDPGTAYEQYF. The CDR3 DNA follows: TGTGCCACCAGCAGAGATCCGGGGACAGCCTACGAGCAGTACTTC. The chain is built from TRBV15 and TRBJ2-7, with 7 bases lining up with TRBD1. Germline values: CDR1 LNHNV, CDR2 YYDKDF (reference sequence). J gave up 2 bases and V 0 bases, and 4 bases lay outside the gene matches. CDR3 size: 15 residues.

V gene TRBV18 combines with J gene TRBJ2-1; D might be TRBD1 or TRBD2, each matching 5 bases. The CDR3 covers 15 residues. Deletions cut 5 bases from V and 6 bases from J, with 17 bases between. Per germline, CDR1 KGHSH and CDR2 LQKENI. For the CDR3, the DNA is TGTGCCAGCTCAGGTCCATCAACTAGGGGCAATGAGCAGTTCTTC. This sequence encodes CASSGPSTRGNEQFF.

The rearrangement joins TRBV5-4 to TRBJ2-5; D tentatively fits TRBD1 or TRBD2 (5 bases each). CDR1 is SGHNT, CDR2 YYREEE, per germline (reference sequence). V lost 0 bases and J 7 bases, leaving 13 bases between the germline ends. This CDR3 contains 14 residues. The CDR3 bases are TGTGCCAGCAGCTTGGGTCAGGGACGGGGGACCCAGTACTTC. It yields the protein CASSLGQGRGTQYF.

The rearrangement links TRBV18 to TRBJ1-1; D is unclear. CDR3 length equals 13 residues. Germline V CDR1 and CDR2: KGHSH, LQKENI. Trimming shortened V by 3 bases and J by 1 base, and 6 bases separated the two germline ends. The CDR3 bases are TGTGCCAGCTCACCTGCAACGAACACTGAAGCTTTCTTT. It translates to CASSPATNTEAFF.

The V and J genes are TRBV7-8 and TRBJ2-2; TRBD2 aligns across 7 bases. CDR3 length: 19 amino acids. Trimming removed 1 base from V and 1 base from J; junction bases left unmatched: 12. Germline V gene lookup returns CDR1 SGHVS and CDR2 FQNEAQ. The DNA of the CDR3 is TGTGCCAGCAGCTTAGAGAGACTAGCATATACACAGAACACCGGGGAGCTGTTTTTT. This sequence encodes CASSLERLAYTQNTGELFF.

This chain links TRBV7-2 with TRBJ1-1, with no clear D. There are 13 residues in the CDR3. V was cut by 3 bases and J by 4 bases, with 9 bases left in between. In germline, CDR1 is SGHTA, CDR2 FQGNSA. CDR3 residues: CASSFGLGTEAFF. The CDR3 DNA reads as TGTGCCAGCAGCTTCGGGTTGGGCACTGAAGCTTTCTTT.

The J gene is TRBJ2-1, the V gene TRBV6-4, with 8 nucleotides matching TRBD2. CDR1 MRHNA and CDR2 SNTAGT come from the germline V gene. The CDR3 is 16 residues long. The junction had 9 bases not matched to a gene; V was cut back by 4 bases and J by 4 bases. CDR3 DNA sequence: TGTGCCAGCAGTGCCCAAAGCGGGAGTGGGTACAATGAGCAGTTCTTC. Encoded protein: CASSAQSGSGYNEQFF.

The count of this clone is one. The V and J genes are TRBV19 and TRBJ1-1, with D tentatively TRBD1 (5 bases). Germline-derived CDR1 and CDR2 are LNHDA and SQIVND (reference sequence). This CDR3 has 11 residues. The V and J ends lost 9 bases and 4 bases respectively, with 9 bases between them. CDR3 loop: CASWDRTEAFF. The CDR3 bases are TGTGCCAGCTGGGACCGCACTGAAGCTTTCTTT.

The chain employs TRBV19 and TRBJ2-7; TRBD2 matches at 10 bases. Germline CDR1 is LNHDA and CDR2 is SQIVND (reference sequence). The V segment lost 10 bases and the J segment 5 bases; nucleotides outside the gene matches: 11. The CDR3 runs 14 residues. CDR3 in DNA: TGTGCCATTCCCCTCAGCGGGAGGGCCGACGAGCAGTACTTC. It yields the protein CAIPLSGRADEQYF.